Listed below are T cell receptor beta chains from one sample, sequenced in a study of OX40 agonist ivuxolimab in advanced cancers. Assay used: immunoSEQ multiplex PCR; TCRdb lists only in-frame clones, some missing. This repertoire shows around 35,000 clones, around 83% found once; its top ten account for around 2.4%. This sample comprised CD4+ or CD8+ T cells sorted from blood, obtained in a trial of the OX40 agonist ivuxolimab. The receptor set was obtained from an adult with an advanced solid tumor such as melanoma, head and neck, liver or kidney cancer. The CDR3 runs from the conserved cysteine through the conserved F or W. The D gene is left open where the match is weak. A row's size may be missing; if present it is once, few, many or a size class.

D,J,size,V,DNA,CDR3
-,TRBJ2-4,few,TRBV7-8,TGTGCCAGCAGCCCCGACCTAGCCAAAAACATTCAGTACTTC,CASSPDLAKNIQYF
-,TRBJ2-2,-,TRBV7-7,TGTGCTAGCAGCGGACAGTCGGCCGGGGAGCTGTTTTTT,CASSGQSAGELFF
TRBD1,TRBJ2-2,-,TRBV5-1,TGCGCCAGCAGCCCCGGACAGGGGAGGGCCACCGGGGAGCTGTTTTTT,CASSPGQGRATGELFF
TRBD1,TRBJ2-2,once,TRBV7-8,TGTGCCAGCAGTTCTACCGGGACAGGTTTACGACCCGGGGAGCTGTTTTTT,CASSSTGTGLRPGELFF
-,TRBJ1-6,-,TRBV5-6,TGTGCCAGCAGCGGGGTTTTCCATTCACCCCTCCACTTT,CASSGVFHSPLHF
-,TRBJ1-6,-,TRBV6-5,TGTGCCAGCAGTGACCAGGAAACGACACCCCTCCACTTT,CASSDQETTPLHF
TRBD2,TRBJ2-3,-,TRBV5-1,TGCGCCAGCAGCCCTAGCGGGGAGAGGGATACGCAGTATTTT,CASSPSGERDTQYF
-,TRBJ2-7,once,TRBV19,TGTGCCAGTAACTCACAGGGGGGGTCGAGCGAGCAGTACTTC,CASNSQGGSSEQYF
-,TRBJ2-7,-,TRBV5-1,TGCGCCAGCAGCTTGGTAGGGTACTCCTACGAGCAGTACTTC,CASSLVGYSYEQYF
TRBD1,TRBJ2-1,once,TRBV5-5,TGTGCCAGCCGATCCGGGACAGGGGTCTACAATGAGCAGTTCTTC,CASRSGTGVYNEQFF